These 12 T cell receptor beta chains originate from one sample sequenced in a study of shared clonotypes between healthy human individuals. Clones were read by immunoSEQ multiplex PCR, and TCRdb kept only the in-frame ones, dropping some. The table includes some 2,400,000 clones, 90% to 97% detected once. Source material: naive CD4+ T cells sorted from blood. This sample's subset: CD45RA+ positively selected. Source of these receptors: a man aged 18 to 29 in good health.

This clone occurred once. V and J are TRBV27 and TRBJ1-6; D is perhaps TRBD1 (5 bases). The ends were cut back, 4 bases at V and 0 bases at J, with 16 bases in the middle. The CDR3 contains 18 residues. The germline gives CDR1 MNHEY, CDR2 SMNVEV (reference sequence). CDR3 sequence: CASSSVKQASSYNSPLHF. The CDR3 DNA reads as TGTGCCAGCAGTTCAGTCAAACAGGCGAGCTCCTATAATTCACCCCTCCACTTT.

This clone was counted once. V and J are TRBV19 and TRBJ2-2, with D possibly being TRBD2 (5 bases). CDR3 length equals 15 residues. Germline CDR1 LNHDA, CDR2 SQIVND (reference sequence). The V and J ends lost 3 bases and 5 bases respectively, with 13 bases between them. CDR3 DNA: TGTGCCAGTAGTATCGGGCTAGCCTGGACCGGGGAGCTGTTTTTT. Amino acid sequence: CASSIGLAWTGELFF.

As for this clone: A read error may account for a junction end that differs from germline. V gene TRBV7-2 combines with J gene TRBJ2-1; TRBD1 might be the D (5 bases). The CDR3 runs 15 residues. CDR1 and CDR2 from the germline V gene are SGHTA and FQGNSA. CDR3 sequence reads: CASTLGVRSYNEQFF. CDR3 sequence (DNA): TGTGCCAGCACCTTAGGGGTCCGCTCCTACAATGAGCAGTTCTTC.

The rearrangement links TRBV29-1 to TRBJ1-5, with TRBD1 matching 7 bases. Losses at the gene ends were 6 bases for V and 0 bases for J; bases not matched to a gene: 5. This CDR3 is built from 14 residues. Per the germline V gene, CDR1 is SQVTM and CDR2 is ANQGSEA. This CDR3 reads CSVSTGDSNQPQHF. For the CDR3, the DNA is TGCAGCGTGTCCACAGGGGATAGCAATCAGCCCCAGCATTTT.

The genes are TRBV19 and TRBJ1-2, with 7 bases identical to TRBD1. Germline assignment: CDR1 LNHDA and CDR2 SQIVND (reference sequence). The CDR3 has 13 residues. J was trimmed by 4 bases and V by 10 bases; bases with no gene match: 9. CDR3 nucleotide sequence: TGTGCCACCAGCGCCGACAGGGCCTATGGCTACACCTTC. It codes for CATSADRAYGYTF.

The chain recombines TRBV2 with TRBJ1-6, with 7 positions matching TRBD1. The CDR3 is 14 residues long. The V and J ends lost 8 bases and 10 bases, in that order; junction bases with no gene match: 11. Germline CDR1 is SNHLY and CDR2 is FYNNEI. In nucleotides, the CDR3 is TGTGCCAGCCTGAAGGAGGGGGCGCGATCACCCCTCCACTTT. Residues: CASLKEGARSPLHF.

J is TRBJ1-1 and V is TRBV11-2; D not resolved. The CDR3 contains 13 residues. Germline V gene sequence: CDR1 SGHAT, CDR2 FQNNGV. V gave up 2 bases and J gave up 6 bases, with 10 bases separating them. This chain's CDR3 is CASSLSGLSEAFF. CDR3 DNA: TGTGCCAGCAGCTTATCGGGGTTATCTGAAGCTTTCTTT.

The genes are TRBV29-1 and TRBJ1-3; no clear D. The CDR3 is 11 amino acids. The germline CDR1 and CDR2 sequences are SQVTM and ANQGSEA. V gave up 3 bases and J gave up 4 bases, with 4 bases separating them. For the CDR3, the DNA is TGCAGCGTTGATTTGGGAAACACCATATATTTT. As protein: CSVDLGNTIYF.

This CDR3 is CASSLGGLDEKLFF. Here the CDR3 DNA reads TGTGCCAGCAGCTTAGGTGGTCTTGATGAAAAACTGTTTTTT. The chain has TRBV11-2 and TRBJ1-4; D not certain. Germline-derived CDR1 and CDR2 are SGHAT and FQNNGV. Trimming left V 1 base short and J 6 bases short, with 9 bases between. The CDR3 extends over 14 amino acids.

The chain is built from TRBV4-3 and TRBJ2-1, with TRBD2 matching 11 bases. Germline values: CDR1 LGHNA, CDR2 YSLEER. Trimming removed 2 bases from V and 7 bases from J; junction bases left unmatched: 13. This CDR3 is 18 amino acids long. DNA of the CDR3: TGCGCCAGCAGCCAAAAGCCAACATTAGCGGGAGGGCCAAATGAGCAGTTCTTC. Residues: CASSQKPTLAGGPNEQFF.

Only one count was recorded for this clone. At the DNA level, this CDR3 is encoded by other sequences in the same sample as well. The V and J genes are TRBV5-1 and TRBJ1-1, with unresolved D. The germline gives CDR1 SGHRS, CDR2 YFSETQ. The CDR3 consists of 14 residues. Trimming shortened V by 0 bases and J by 4 bases, and 10 bases separated the two germline ends. The CDR3 DNA reads as TGCGCCAGCAGCTTGGCCTCGGGTAGCACTGAAGCTTTCTTT. Residues: CASSLASGSTEAFF. The whole variable domain, remainder taken from reference TRBV5-1 and TRBJ1-1, is KAGVTQTPRYLIKTRGQQVTLSCSPISGHRSVSWYQQTPGQGLQFLFEYFSETQRNKGNFPGRFSGRQFSNSRSEMNVSTLELGDSALYLCASSLASGSTEAFFGQGTRLTVV.

V gene TRBV28 combines with J gene TRBJ1-1, with 10 bases identical to TRBD1. The length of the CDR3 is 15 residues. CDR1 and CDR2 from the germline V gene are MDHEN and SYDVKM. V shed 6 bases and J 5 bases; nucleotides not matched to a gene: 9. CDR3 DNA: TGTGCCAGCAGCCTTGTGGGGGGACAGGGGACTGAAGCTTTCTTT. Protein product: CASSLVGGQGTEAFF.